The clone carrying this TCR beta chain has a handful of counts. What it binds is not known. The CDR3 has 16 amino acids. Per germline, CDR1 LGHDT and CDR2 YNNKEL (reference sequence). Trimming stripped 3 bases from V and 0 bases from J, with 12 bases between. 5'RACE template switching produced TCR cDNA carrying a universal primer site and UMIs. TCRdb re-analysed the 5' RACE reads in MiXCR, keeping a single row per CDR3 protein. In the table there are under 200,000 distinct CDR3 sequences, about 11% of which are singletons. This record belongs to a study of T cells after yellow fever vaccination. On the study more broadly: Each low-cell-number fraction was prepared by means of SMART-Seq v4 Ultra Low Input.

General study results and limits: Reappearing after the booster were most of the clones from primary vaccination (around 96% CD4, 85% to 90% CD8). The CD4 compartment and the CD8 compartment contained a small share of clonotypes in common.

The receptor comes from a man aged 18 to 29 who received the YFV17D yellow fever vaccine. This specimen was CD8+ T cells sorted from PBMCs, taken 15 days after the yellow fever booster vaccination. The chain is built from TRBV3-1 and TRBJ2-4; D gene unclear. The CDR3 spells CASSQSLGIAKNIQYF. CDR3 in DNA: TGTGCCAGCAGCCAGAGTTTGGGTATAGCCAAAAACATTCAGTACTTC.